The 16 T cell receptor beta chains listed next were all sequenced from one sample in a study of Tregs in tolerant kidney transplant recipients. The table came from immunoSEQ multiplex PCR; TCRdb's copy has only in-frame clones and leaves some out. This table holds 85,000 to 90,000 clones, over 85% found once. The sequencing input was CD8+ T cells from blood. These TCRs come from a human donor in good health.

As regards this clone: Other DNA sequences of this sample code for an identical CDR3. This chain connects TRBV27 to TRBJ2-7, with D tentatively TRBD2 (5 bases). This CDR3 has 13 amino acids. Germline CDR1 reads MNHEY; CDR2 reads SMNVEV (reference sequence). The V end was cut by 2 bases, the J end by 0 bases, with 5 bases between. The CDR3 sequence is CASSLGGSYEQYF. The CDR3, as DNA: TGTGCCAGCAGTTTAGGAGGCTCCTACGAGCAGTACTTC.

The CDR3 spells CATSSIDDFSGANVLTF. The CDR3 DNA follows: TGTGCCACCAGTAGTATAGATGACTTCTCTGGGGCCAACGTCCTGACTTTC. This chain connects TRBV19 to TRBJ2-6; D is unclear. CDR3 length: 17 residues. Trimming took off 10 bases at V and 0 bases at J, with 19 bases between the two ends. Germline V CDR1 and CDR2: LNHDA, SQIVND (reference sequence).

CDR3 bases: TGTGCCAGCAGCTTAGCCGGCGGTAGGCGCTCCTACGAGCAGTACTTC. It encodes CASSLAGGRRSYEQYF. The chain carries TRBV7-9 and TRBJ2-7; D remains unclear. V gave up 0 bases and J gave up 0 bases, with 12 bases separating them. This CDR3 contains 16 residues. From germline, CDR1 is SEHNR and CDR2 FQNEAQ (reference sequence).

The chain employs TRBV5-6 and TRBJ2-7; D is unclear. Deletions cut 4 bases from V and 2 bases from J, with 22 bases between. The CDR3 is 17 amino acids. Germline CDR1 and CDR2: SGHDT and YYEEEE. This CDR3 is CASSVSRPIRTTYEQYF. CDR3 in DNA: TGTGCCAGCAGCGTCAGCAGGCCCATAAGAACCACCTACGAGCAGTACTTC. Variable domain in full (rest from reference TRBV5-6 and TRBJ2-7): DAGVTQSPTHLIKTRGQQVTLRCSPKSGHDTVSWYQQALGQGPQFIFQYYEEEERQRGNFPDRFSGHQFPNYSSELNVNALLLGDSALYLCASSVSRPIRTTYEQYFGPGTRLTVT.

V is TRBV2 and J is TRBJ1-1, with no clear D. The CDR3 has 13 amino acids. Germline V CDR1 and CDR2: SNHLY, FYNNEI. V gave up 5 bases and J gave up 0 bases, with 7 bases separating them. This chain's CDR3 is CASSRSMNTEAFF. CDR3 coding DNA: TGTGCCAGCAGTCGATCTATGAACACTGAAGCTTTCTTT.

The rearrangement joins TRBV5-1 to TRBJ2-7; the D gene is possibly TRBD2 (6 bases). CDR3 length: 13 residues. Trimming stripped 4 bases from V and 2 bases from J, with 10 bases between. The germline V gene has CDR1 SGHRS and CDR2 YFSETQ. The DNA for the CDR3 is TGCGCCAGCAGCCTTACTAGCACCTACGAGCAGTACTTC. Translation gives CASSLTSTYEQYF.

Relative to its sample, this clone is medium-sized. The chain recombines TRBV29-1 with TRBJ2-1; perhaps TRBD1 as D (6 bases). The CDR3 runs 15 residues. V lost 3 bases to trimming and J lost 3 bases, with 15 bases between them. Germline-derived CDR1 and CDR2 are SQVTM and ANQGSEA. CDR3 in DNA: TGCAGCGTTGATTTGGGGCAGGGACACTACAATGAGCAGTTCTTC. Protein: CSVDLGQGHYNEQFF.

The chain recombines TRBV19 with TRBJ1-1; D gene uncertain. The CDR3 contains 15 residues. The germline V and J ends were trimmed by 5 bases and 3 bases, with 16 bases remaining between them. Germline V lookup: CDR1 LNHDA, CDR2 SQIVND (reference sequence). This chain's CDR3 is CASSPDPGWHTEAFF. The CDR3 nucleotides read TGTGCCAGTAGTCCGGATCCTGGTTGGCACACTGAAGCTTTCTTT.

V gene TRBV15 combines with J gene TRBJ1-2; 7 bases match TRBD1. The J segment lost 5 bases and the V segment lost 3 bases, leaving 9 bases of the junction unmatched. Germline-derived CDR1 and CDR2 are LNHNV and YYDKDF (reference sequence). The CDR3 spans 15 residues. The CDR3 loop is CATSSEEGGRYGYTF. In DNA form, the CDR3 reads TGTGCCACCAGCAGCGAAGAAGGGGGCAGGTATGGCTACACCTTC.

The chain employs TRBV7-8 and TRBJ1-2; the match to TRBD1 covers 7 bases. Per germline, CDR1 SGHVS and CDR2 FQNEAQ. CDR3 size: 13 residues. V dropped 3 bases and J dropped 8; count of bases not matched to a gene: 6. The CDR3 reads CASSLTGTAGYTF. Here the CDR3 DNA reads TGTGCCAGCAGCTTGACAGGGACCGCCGGCTACACCTTC.

The chain recombines TRBV7-9 with TRBJ2-1; D might be TRBD1 or TRBD2, each matching 5 bases. The CDR3 runs 12 residues. The germline CDR1 and CDR2 sequences are SEHNR and FQNEAQ (reference sequence). Trimming left V 5 bases short and J 9 bases short, with 11 bases between. CDR3 DNA: TGTGCCAGCAGCGCGCGAGGGGTTGAGCAGTTCTTC. Protein: CASSARGVEQFF. Using reference TRBV7-9 and TRBJ2-1 for the parts outside the CDR3, the full variable domain is DTGVSQNPRHKITKRGQNVTFRCDPISEHNRLYWYRQTLGQGPEFLTYFQNEAQLEKSRLLSDRFSAERPKGSFSTLEIQRTEQGDSAMYLCASSARGVEQFFGPGTRLTVL.

This clone was detected once. The rearrangement links TRBV5-6 to TRBJ2-7, with 7 positions matching TRBD1. The ends lost 4 bases at V and 0 bases at J; junction bases unmatched: 7. Germline V gene lookup returns CDR1 SGHDT and CDR2 YYEEEE. The CDR3 sequence is 15 residues long. The CDR3 coding sequence is TGTGCCAGCAGCCCGGGACAGAACCCCTCCTACGAGCAGTACTTC. Protein product: CASSPGQNPSYEQYF. Using reference TRBV5-6 and TRBJ2-7 for the parts outside the CDR3, the full variable domain is DAGVTQSPTHLIKTRGQQVTLRCSPKSGHDTVSWYQQALGQGPQFIFQYYEEEERQRGNFPDRFSGHQFPNYSSELNVNALLLGDSALYLCASSPGQNPSYEQYFGPGTRLTVT.

The genes are TRBV30 and TRBJ1-1, with D perhaps TRBD1 (6 bases). This CDR3 comprises 15 residues. CDR1 and CDR2 from the germline V gene are GTSNPN and SVGIG (reference sequence). Trimming cost V 1 base and J 1 base, with 13 bases left between them. The CDR3 is CAWSGLQGENTEAFF. The CDR3 DNA is TGTGCCTGGAGTGGTCTACAGGGAGAGAACACTGAAGCTTTCTTT.

This chain connects TRBV6-5 to TRBJ1-1; D remains unclear. The V end lost 2 bases, the J end lost 2 bases, and 9 bases lay between the germline ends. The CDR3 has 14 amino acids. Germline assignment: CDR1 MNHEY and CDR2 SVGAGI. This CDR3 is CASSYDGQNTEAFF. The DNA for the CDR3 is TGTGCCAGCAGTTACGACGGCCAAAACACTGAAGCTTTCTTT.

The chain joins TRBV19 to TRBJ2-5; D unresolved. CDR3 size: 15 residues. The germline V gene encodes CDR1 LNHDA and CDR2 SQIVND (reference sequence). V was clipped by 3 bases and J by 2 bases, with 13 bases between them. CDR3 sequence (DNA): TGTGCCAGTAGTATGAGAACGGTGGGACAAGAGACCCAGTACTTC. Translating gives CASSMRTVGQETQYF.

This clone showed up just once. This chain connects TRBV7-9 to TRBJ2-3; 8 nucleotides align to TRBD2. CDR1 is SEHNR and CDR2 is FQNEAQ in the germline V gene (reference sequence). With 5 bases clipped from V and 1 base from J, the junction kept 5 bases outside the gene matches. The CDR3 runs to 15 residues. The CDR3 DNA reads as TGTGCCAGCAGCCGGGGGGGCAGGGGCACAGATACGCAGTATTTT. It yields the protein CASSRGGRGTDTQYF.